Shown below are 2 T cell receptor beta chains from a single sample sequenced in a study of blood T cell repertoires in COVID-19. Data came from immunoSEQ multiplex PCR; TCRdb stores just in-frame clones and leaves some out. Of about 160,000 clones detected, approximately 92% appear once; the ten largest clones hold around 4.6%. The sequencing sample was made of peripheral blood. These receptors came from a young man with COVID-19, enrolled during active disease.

Written as DNA, the CDR3 is TGCGCCAGCAGCTTGGTCCCAAGCGGGACGATTACCGGGGAGCTGTTTTTT. This codes for CASSLVPSGTITGELFF. V gene TRBV5-1 combines with J gene TRBJ2-2, with 7 bases aligning to TRBD2. CDR1 SGHRS and CDR2 YFSETQ come from the germline V gene. J lost 5 bases, V lost 0 bases, and 10 bases had no gene match. This CDR3 spans 17 amino acids.

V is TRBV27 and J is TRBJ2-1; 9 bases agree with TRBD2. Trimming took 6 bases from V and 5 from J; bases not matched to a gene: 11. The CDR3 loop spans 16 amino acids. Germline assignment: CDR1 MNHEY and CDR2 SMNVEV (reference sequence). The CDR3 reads CASSPGLAGRHNEQFF. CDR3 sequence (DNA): TGTGCCAGCAGCCCTGGGCTAGCGGGACGACACAATGAGCAGTTCTTC.